This T cell receptor (beta chain) was recorded in a study of blood T cells in healthy people across ages. Findings of the study overall: It was held that diversity estimates obtained from one million T cells represented underestimates. Changes seen in expanded clonotypes were possibly confounded by donor CMV status left unknown.

Then a second PCR, running roughly 7 to 11 cycles, was carried out with a sample-barcoded 5' primer and a J-beta primer mix. Template switching added a 12-random-nucleotide identifier to every cDNA molecule. One entry per CDR3 protein results from TCRdb running MiXCR on the 5' RACE reads. Of 850,000 to 1,300,000 distinct CDR3 sequences in the sample, 45% were seen once. In this sample, this clonotype turned up a few times. Its antigen is undetermined. Every sample had a minimum of 6.5 million PBMCs isolated. Germline V gene data show CDR1 as DFQATT and CDR2 as SNEGSKA (reference sequence). The CDR3 totals 13 residues. The V end was cut by 3 bases, the J end by 2 bases, with 10 bases between.

This receptor was taken from a woman aged 55 to 70 in good health. The chain combines TRBV20-1 with TRBJ1-2; perhaps TRBD1 as D (6 bases). Sequencing was performed on blood. The DNA for the CDR3 is TGCAGTGCTAGTCCAGGGGCGAACTATGGCTACACCTTC. Protein: CSASPGANYGYTF.